Here is one T cell receptor beta chain with its context. The sample belongs to a study of tumor T cells in aggressive B-cell lymphoma. The repertoire was sequenced with immunoSEQ multiplex PCR; TCRdb's copy has only in-frame clones and lacks some. The sample consists of roughly 2,500 clones, 80% to 85% of them appearing once. V gave up 1 base and J gave up 3 bases, with 12 bases separating them. CDR1 is MRHNA and CDR2 is SNTAGT in the germline V gene. CDR3 length: 16 amino acids. The clonotype comes from an adult with diffuse large B cell lymphoma. J is TRBJ2-2 and V is TRBV6-4; D might be TRBD1 (5 bases). The specimen was tumor tissue. CDR3 nucleotide sequence: TGTGCCAGCAGTGACTTCGGCAGGGCGGACACCGGGGAGCTGTTTTTT. Its translation is CASSDFGRADTGELFF.